Listed here is a single T cell receptor (beta chain). Authors' methods: Reference gene primers were amplified, and this amplification served to estimate nucleated cell counts. Measured with immunoSEQ multiplex PCR; TCRdb has only the in-frame clones, and not every one. V and J calls and clone size come straight from that table; D and trimming were deduced from the DNA. The sample holds under 250,000 clones; roughly 86% are singletons and the top ten take approximately 7%. This entry belongs to a study of blood T cell repertoires in COVID-19. Study-wide context: From T cells, B-cell-depleted T cells, or PBMCs came the material, which was cDNA or gDNA.

Sequencing was carried out using peripheral blood. This clonotype was obtained from a woman in her 70s with active or convalescent COVID-19.

CDR3 DNA: TGTGCCAGCACACGACACACGAATGAGCAGTTCTTC. Protein product: CASTRHTNEQFF. This chain connects TRBV11-2 to TRBJ2-1, with unresolved D. This CDR3 spans 12 amino acids. Trimming cost V 7 bases and J 7 bases, with 11 bases left between them. Germline CDR1 reads SGHAT; CDR2 reads FQNNGV.